Presented here are 31 T cell receptor beta chains from one specimen sequenced in a study of blood T cell repertoires in COVID-19. Generated by immunoSEQ multiplex PCR, the TCRdb table keeps only in-frame clones and is missing some. The table shows 350,000 to 450,000 clones, with less than 90% occurring only once. Sequenced input: peripheral blood. The receptors shown here come from a woman aged 60-75 years with COVID-19, enrolled during active disease.

This clone was seen just once. This rearrangement joins TRBV11-3 to TRBJ2-3; TRBD2 matches 10 bases. V lost 3 bases to trimming and J lost 4 bases; unmatched junction nucleotides: 7. Per germline, CDR1 SGHNT and CDR2 YENEEA. The CDR3 spans 16 residues. For the CDR3, the DNA is TGTGCCAGCAGCTTTAGCGGGGGGCACTTTTCAGATACGCAGTATTTT. This translates into CASSFSGGHFSDTQYF.

This rearrangement joins TRBV7-9 to TRBJ1-2; D is unclear. This CDR3 region has 17 residues. The germline V gene has CDR1 SEHNR and CDR2 FQNEAQ (reference sequence). The ends were cut back, 3 bases at V and 0 bases at J, with 17 bases in the middle. Here the CDR3 reads CASSFHASDYSNYGYTF. As DNA, the CDR3 is TGTGCCAGCAGCTTTCATGCTTCAGACTACTCTAACTATGGCTACACCTTC.

In its sample, this clone was seen a few times. The rearrangement joins TRBV10-3 to TRBJ2-7, with D perhaps TRBD1 (6 bases). V lost 3 bases and J lost 5, with 14 bases in between. Germline V CDR1 and CDR2: ENHRY, SYGVKD. The CDR3 runs to 14 residues. CDR3 DNA sequence: TGTGCCATCAGTGAAGGGGGACCCGGCCACGAGCAGTACTTC. Its translation: CAISEGGPGHEQYF.

This chain connects TRBV2 to TRBJ2-7; 8 bases line up with TRBD1. V dropped 6 bases and J dropped 0; count of bases not matched to a gene: 4. Looked up from germline, CDR1 is SNHLY and CDR2 is FYNNEI. This CDR3 spans 14 amino acids. CDR3 sequence: CASRGQGSSYEQYF. CDR3 sequence (DNA): TGTGCCAGCAGAGGACAGGGTAGCTCCTACGAGCAGTACTTC.

CDR3 nucleotide sequence: TGTGCCAGCAGTGTGGGCAGGGTCCCCCCAAATCAGCCCCAGCATTTT. Translating gives CASSVGRVPPNQPQHF. The rearrangement joins TRBV6-1 to TRBJ1-5; the D gene is possibly TRBD1 (5 bases). This CDR3 region has 16 residues. V lost 4 bases and J 4 bases, leaving 17 bases between the germline ends. Germline lookup yields CDR1 MNHNS and CDR2 SASEGT.

This sequence joins TRBV2 and TRBJ2-1, with 12 nucleotides matching TRBD2. This CDR3 is 14 amino acids long. Germline V gives CDR1 SNHLY, CDR2 FYNNEI. V shed 10 bases and J 8 bases; nucleotides not matched to a gene: 9. The CDR3 here is CATVLAGGMYEQFF. The DNA of the CDR3 is TGTGCCACCGTACTAGCGGGGGGAATGTATGAGCAGTTCTTC.

V usage is TRBV5-3 and J usage is TRBJ2-2; a weak D match, TRBD2 (5 bases). TRBV5-3 counts as an open reading frame of uncertain function. This CDR3 contains 15 residues. V was cut by 0 bases and J by 6 bases, with 12 bases left in between. The CDR3 loop reads CARSLALAWAGELFF. CDR3 DNA sequence: TGTGCCAGAAGCTTGGCCCTAGCTTGGGCCGGGGAGCTGTTTTTT.

The chain uses TRBV5-1 and TRBJ2-7, with D tentatively TRBD1 (5 bases). There are 14 residues in the CDR3. Trimming shortened V by 1 base and J by 3 bases, and 11 bases separated the two germline ends. Germline CDR1 reads SGHRS; CDR2 reads YFSETQ. The DNA for the CDR3 is TGCGCCAGCAGCTTGTTCGGACAAGACTACGAGCAGTACTTC. It translates to CASSLFGQDYEQYF. Filled out from reference TRBV5-1 and TRBJ2-7, the complete variable domain reads KAGVTQTPRYLIKTRGQQVTLSCSPISGHRSVSWYQQTPGQGLQFLFEYFSETQRNKGNFPGRFSGRQFSNSRSEMNVSTLELGDSALYLCASSLFGQDYEQYFGPGTRLTVT.

The V gene is TRBV28, the J gene TRBJ2-3; 13 positions match TRBD2. The V gene end was trimmed by 6 bases and the J gene end by 10 bases; junction bases not matched to a gene: 13. Germline CDR1 MDHEN, CDR2 SYDVKM. CDR3 size: 16 residues. Here the CDR3 DNA reads TGTGCCAGCAGCTCCGTCACTAGCGGGGGGGTAGGCGCGCAGTATTTT. Residues: CASSSVTSGGVGAQYF.

As for this clone: Other DNA sequences of this sample code for an identical CDR3. The J gene is TRBJ1-4, the V gene TRBV19; 7 bases map to TRBD1. Losses at the gene ends were 5 bases for V and 6 bases for J; bases not matched to a gene: 6. The length of the CDR3 is 14 residues. Germline CDR1 is LNHDA and CDR2 is SQIVND (reference sequence). The CDR3 loop is CASSGRGRDEKLFF. CDR3 coding DNA: TGTGCCAGTAGTGGAAGGGGGCGCGATGAAAAACTGTTTTTT.

The rearrangement joins TRBV6-5 to TRBJ2-7; D is ambiguous. The V end was cut by 2 bases, the J end by 9 bases, with 14 bases between. Germline V gene lookup returns CDR1 MNHEY and CDR2 SVGAGI. This CDR3 contains 13 residues. The CDR3 region has the DNA TGTGCCAGCAGTTACGAAGGTGAGGCAATGCAGTACTTC. This encodes CASSYEGEAMQYF.

In nucleotides, the CDR3 is TGTGCCAGCAGCTTAGTAGCGGGGAACCAAGAGACCCAGTACTTC. This codes for CASSLVAGNQETQYF. The chain has TRBV7-2 and TRBJ2-5; TRBD2 matches 8 bases. The CDR3 sequence is 15 residues long. Germline CDR1 is SGHTA and CDR2 is FQGNSA. The V gene end was trimmed by 1 base and the J gene end by 0 bases; junction bases not matched to a gene: 1.

The rearrangement links TRBV6-5 to TRBJ2-6, with D hard to call. V shed 3 bases and J shed 0 bases, with 6 bases lying between them. The length of the CDR3 is 15 residues. The germline V gene has CDR1 MNHEY and CDR2 SVGAGI. This CDR3 is CASSYVRSGANVLTF. The CDR3, as DNA: TGTGCCAGCAGTTATGTGCGCTCTGGGGCCAACGTCCTGACTTTC.

The chain is built from TRBV7-2 and TRBJ1-1; 10 positions match TRBD1. The CDR3 is made up of 14 amino acids. Germline CDR1 SGHTA, CDR2 FQGNSA. V shed 4 bases and J 1 base; nucleotides not matched to a gene: 0. In DNA form, the CDR3 reads TGTGCCAGCAGCTGGACAGGGGGGAACACTGAAGCTTTCTTT. Translation gives CASSWTGGNTEAFF.

This chain joins TRBV10-3 and TRBJ2-5; TRBD2 matches at 12 bases. Trimming cost V 6 bases and J 0 bases; bases outside gene matches: 5. The CDR3 loop spans 16 amino acids. Germline V CDR1 and CDR2: ENHRY, SYGVKD. Here the CDR3 DNA reads TGTGCCATCAGCCCATGGACTAGCGGGGACCAAGAGACCCAGTACTTC. This gives the protein CAISPWTSGDQETQYF.

This chain uses TRBV2 with TRBJ1-2; 7 bases match TRBD1. There are 13 residues in the CDR3. V lost 5 bases and J lost 7; bases outside the gene matches: 7. Per the germline V gene, CDR1 is SNHLY and CDR2 is FYNNEI. The CDR3 sequence: CASSLGGRFGYTF. The CDR3 nucleotides read TGTGCCAGCAGTCTAGGGGGCCGGTTTGGCTACACCTTC. The full variable domain, completed using reference TRBV2 and TRBJ1-2, is EPEVTQTPSHQVTQMGQEVILRCVPISNHLYFYWYRQILGQKVEFLVSFYNNEISEKSEIFDDQFSVERPDGSNFTLKIRSTKLEDSAMYFCASSLGGRFGYTFGSGTRLTVV.

The CDR3 sequence is CSVEATGTGVGANVLTF. Written as DNA, the CDR3 is TGCAGCGTTGAGGCAACCGGGACAGGGGTCGGGGCCAACGTCCTGACTTTC. This rearrangement joins TRBV29-1 to TRBJ2-6; 10 bases fit TRBD1. Germline V gene data show CDR1 as SQVTM and CDR2 as ANQGSEA. The CDR3 runs 17 residues. The V segment lost 3 bases and the J segment 4 bases; nucleotides outside the gene matches: 9.

This clone was seen just once. The chain has TRBV18 and TRBJ2-3; the D is unclear. The germline CDR1 and CDR2 sequences are KGHSH and LQKENI. Trimming took off 6 bases at V and 2 bases at J, with 3 bases between the two ends. This CDR3 spans 11 amino acids. The CDR3 region has the DNA TGTGCCAGCTCTTACACAGATACGCAGTATTTT. This encodes CASSYTDTQYF.

The V call is TRBV6-2 or TRBV6-3, the J call TRBJ1-2; D unclear. Per germline, CDR1 MNHEY and CDR2 SVGEGT. Trimming removed 2 bases at V and 2 bases at J, with 18 bases between. There are 17 residues in the CDR3. The CDR3 nucleotides are TGTGCCAGCAGTTACGCGGGAGAAAGGGAGGAGAACTATGGCTACACCTTC. Translated: CASSYAGEREENYGYTF.

V gene TRBV30 combines with J gene TRBJ1-5, with 9 nucleotides matching TRBD1. V was clipped by 3 bases and J by 1 base; unmatched bases: 4. Germline loops: CDR1 GTSNPN, CDR2 SVGIG (reference sequence). CDR3 length: 15 amino acids. CDR3 sequence: CAWRRTGVSNQPQHF. CDR3 coding DNA: TGTGCCTGGAGACGGACAGGGGTAAGCAATCAGCCCCAGCATTTT.

This chain uses TRBV9 with TRBJ2-2, with a weak D call TRBD2 (7 bases). Trimming shortened V by 6 bases and J by 7 bases, and 25 bases separated the two germline ends. Per germline, CDR1 SGDLS and CDR2 YYNGEE. The CDR3 is 17 residues long. The CDR3 bases are TGTGCCAGCACTCCACTGAGCGCGGGGGCGGTTCGCGGGGAGCTGTTTTTT. This translates into CASTPLSAGAVRGELFF.

The chain uses TRBV30 and TRBJ2-5, with 9 bases lining up with TRBD1. V lost 5 bases and J lost 2; bases outside the gene matches: 0. CDR3 length equals 12 residues. CDR1 and CDR2 (germline): GTSNPN, SVGIG (reference sequence). CDR3 nucleotides: TGTGCCTGGGGACAGGGGCAAGAGACCCAGTACTTC. Translated: CAWGQGQETQYF.

This clone showed up just once. V and J are TRBV19 and TRBJ2-2; the D gene is possibly TRBD1 (6 bases). The germline CDR1 and CDR2 sequences are LNHDA and SQIVND (reference sequence). The V gene lost 6 bases and the J gene lost 3 bases, with 17 bases spanning the gap. The CDR3 runs to 16 residues. The CDR3, as DNA: TGTGCCAGTAGAACCGCCCCAGGGGTGGACACCGGGGAGCTGTTTTTT. Translation gives CASRTAPGVDTGELFF. The variable domain in full, completed from reference TRBV19 and TRBJ2-2, reads DGGITQSPKYLFRKEGQNVTLSCEQNLNHDAMYWYRQDPGQGLRLIYYSQIVNDFQKGDIAEGYSVSREKKESFPLTVTSAQKNPTAFYLCASRTAPGVDTGELFFGEGSRLTVL.

This clone appeared once. The chain recombines TRBV7-2 with TRBJ2-2, with 11 bases matching TRBD2. This CDR3 is built from 17 residues. J gave up 5 bases and V 1 base, and 6 bases lay outside the gene matches. Germline values: CDR1 SGHTA, CDR2 FQGNSA. The CDR3 nucleotides read TGTGCCAGCAGCTTAGACCTAGCGGGGGGTCCAACCGGGGAGCTGTTTTTT. The encoded protein is CASSLDLAGGPTGELFF.

The chain employs TRBV6-5 and TRBJ1-2, with TRBD1 identical over 9 bases. The CDR3 covers 15 residues. Germline V lookup: CDR1 MNHEY, CDR2 SVGAGI. Trimming cost V 5 bases and J 5 bases; bases outside gene matches: 9. DNA of the CDR3: TGTGCCAGCAGTATAACAGGGGGCGGTGTATATGGCTACACCTTC. The encoded protein is CASSITGGGVYGYTF.

This clone has just a few counts. The rearrangement links TRBV4-3 to TRBJ1-3; 9 bases line up with TRBD1. The trim removed 4 bases at V and 6 bases at J, leaving 7 bases unmatched. Germline CDR1 LGHNA, CDR2 YSLEER. The CDR3 sequence is 15 residues long. In DNA form, the CDR3 reads TGCGCCAGCAGCCCCGGGACAGGGTGGGAAAACACCATATATTTT. It translates to CASSPGTGWENTIYF.

The chain carries TRBV6-2 or TRBV6-3 and TRBJ2-7; TRBD2 matches at 12 bases. Germline V gene data show CDR1 as MNHEY and CDR2 as SVGEGT. The CDR3 totals 14 residues. V was clipped by 5 bases and J by 4 bases; unmatched bases: 3. DNA for the CDR3: TGTGCCAGCAGTCGGACTAGCGGGGTTTACGAGCAGTACTTC. Translating it yields CASSRTSGVYEQYF.

This clone was detected a few times. The rearrangement joins TRBV25-1 to TRBJ2-3; possibly TRBD2 for D (6 bases). This CDR3 is 16 amino acids long. Germline lookup yields CDR1 MGHDK and CDR2 SYGVNS. Between the trimmed V and J ends, which lost 1 base and 2 bases, there was a span of 13 bases. CDR3 bases: TGTGCCAGCAGTGAATGGAGTAGCGGATACACAGATACGCAGTATTTT. This translates into CASSEWSSGYTDTQYF.

The chain carries TRBV5-1 and TRBJ1-2; D perhaps matches TRBD1 (5 bases). The V and J ends lost 4 bases and 1 base respectively, with 14 bases between them. Germline assignment: CDR1 SGHRS and CDR2 YFSETQ. The CDR3 has 15 residues. CDR3 region: CASSPSGLINYGYTF. The CDR3 nucleotides are TGCGCCAGCAGCCCCTCGGGACTGATTAACTATGGCTACACCTTC. The full variable domain, in which reference TRBV5-1 and TRBJ1-2 provide the parts outside the CDR3, is KAGVTQTPRYLIKTRGQQVTLSCSPISGHRSVSWYQQTPGQGLQFLFEYFSETQRNKGNFPGRFSGRQFSNSRSEMNVSTLELGDSALYLCASSPSGLINYGYTFGSGTRLTVV.

This clone was counted a single time. The rearrangement links TRBV6-5 to TRBJ1-2; 7 positions match TRBD1. Germline CDR1 is MNHEY and CDR2 is SVGAGI. The CDR3 has 15 amino acids. Trimming removed 1 base from V and 4 bases from J; junction bases left unmatched: 6. The CDR3 DNA reads as TGTGCCAGCAGTTACTACGTCAGGGGGAGCTATGGCTACACCTTC. Translation gives CASSYYVRGSYGYTF.

The J gene is TRBJ1-6, the V gene TRBV2; a weak D match, TRBD1 (5 bases). CDR1 and CDR2 (germline): SNHLY, FYNNEI. The CDR3 consists of 14 residues. V gave up 7 bases and J gave up 9 bases, with 16 bases separating them. CDR3 amino acids: CASNGDPQGSPLHF. As DNA, the CDR3 is TGTGCCAGCAATGGCGACCCCCAGGGTTCACCCCTCCACTTT.